The following is a TCR beta chain sequence with its context. Method: immunoSEQ multiplex PCR; TCRdb's copy keeps in-frame clones and lacks some. The data hold some 110,000 clones, with about nine tenths observed a single time. The entry originates in a study of blood T cell repertoires in COVID-19. On the study more broadly: COVID-19 samples collected from the United States, Italy and Spain covered acute and convalescent phases.

This CDR3 is 15 amino acids long. Looked up from germline, CDR1 is LNHDA and CDR2 is SQIVND (reference sequence). J lost 7 bases, V lost 5 bases, and 12 bases had no gene match. This chain joins TRBV19 and TRBJ2-5, with 8 nucleotides matching TRBD1. Specimen: peripheral blood. This receptor was taken from a man between 65 and 85 years old who had recovered from COVID-19. As DNA, the CDR3 is TGTGCCAGTAGTCTCCGGACAGGGTCGGAAAGGACCCAGTACTTC. It translates to CASSLRTGSERTQYF.